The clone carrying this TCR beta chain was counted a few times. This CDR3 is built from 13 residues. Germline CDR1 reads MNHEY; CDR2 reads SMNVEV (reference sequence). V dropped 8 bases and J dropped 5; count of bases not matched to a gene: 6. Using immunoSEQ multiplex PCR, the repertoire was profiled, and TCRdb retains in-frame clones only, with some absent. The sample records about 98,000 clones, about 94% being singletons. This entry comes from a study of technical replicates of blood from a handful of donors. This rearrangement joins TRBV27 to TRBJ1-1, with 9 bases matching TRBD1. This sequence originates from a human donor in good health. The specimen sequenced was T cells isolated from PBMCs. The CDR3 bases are TGTGCCAGCCGTGACAGGGGGTTGACTGAAGCTTTCTTT. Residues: CASRDRGLTEAFF.